These 26 T cell receptor beta chains came from one sample sequenced in a study of regulatory T cells in long-lasting Graves disease (dated by TCRdb to 2020 to 2022). What the time point label conveys for this sample: persistent/refractory GD, antithyroid drugs over 5 years with positive TRAb. RNA was extracted from PBMCs in TRIzol for both TCR sequencing and RNA sequencing. The library was generated by multiplex PCR. TCRdb shows the sequencer as Illumina HiSeq 4000. To build TCR beta libraries, CDR3 regions were amplified by Arm-PCR using iRepertoire HTBI primers. The raw public reads went through TCRdb reprocessing: fastp at Q25, MiXCR clone calling, in-frame beta chains kept. Records with the same CDR3 protein are collapsed into one entry carrying the most frequent genes and DNA. The sample table records a few hundred thousand distinct CDR3 sequences; 20% to 25% of these occur just once. The ten largest clones represent roughly three fifths of the sample.

Sequences were derived from peripheral blood mononuclear cells (PBMCs), sampled when the disease was refractory, from a patient treated with antithyroid drugs. The origin of the receptors is a female donor with Graves disease.

There are many counts of this clonotype. V and J are TRBV7-9 and TRBJ2-5; D possibly matches TRBD1 or TRBD2 (5 bases each). Germline CDR1 is SEHNR and CDR2 is FQNEAQ (reference sequence). V lost 5 bases and J 2 bases, leaving 15 bases between the germline ends. The CDR3 sequence is 15 residues long. CDR3 in amino acids: CASSTGGADQETQYF. CDR3 DNA sequence: TGTGCCAGCAGCACTGGGGGAGCGGATCAAGAGACCCAGTACTTC. Variable domain in full (rest from reference TRBV7-9 and TRBJ2-5): DTGVSQNPRHKITKRGQNVTFRCDPISEHNRLYWYRQTLGQGPEFLTYFQNEAQLEKSRLLSDRFSAERPKGSFSTLEIQRTEQGDSAMYLCASSTGGADQETQYFGPGTRLLVL.

This clonotype was seen just once. The chain joins TRBV19 to TRBJ1-5; D possibly corresponds to TRBD1 (6 bases). The V gene lost 7 bases and the J gene lost 8 bases, with 21 bases spanning the gap. Per germline, CDR1 LNHDA and CDR2 SQIVND (reference sequence). The CDR3 extends over 15 amino acids. The CDR3 loop is CASTSGQGAGEPQHF. The CDR3 DNA reads TGTGCCAGTACCTCGGGACAAGGGGCCGGGGAGCCCCAGCATTTT.

This clonotype was seen only a few times. The chain is built from TRBV4-2 and TRBJ1-6; D is unclear. CDR1 and CDR2 (germline): LGHNA, YNFKEQ. V was cut by 0 bases and J by 7 bases, with 10 bases left in between. The CDR3 contains 15 residues. The CDR3 protein is CASSQDTYDNSPLHF. The CDR3 DNA reads TGTGCCAGCAGCCAAGACACATACGACAATTCACCCCTCCACTTT.

The chain employs TRBV6-1 and TRBJ1-6, with a possible D match to TRBD1 (5 bases). The CDR3 is made up of 22 amino acids. The germline gives CDR1 MNHNS, CDR2 SASEGT. Deletions cut 7 bases from V and 0 bases from J, with 31 bases between. CDR3 nucleotides: TGTGCCAGCATGTCCGAGACAGTCACCTCTCCGCCAAAAGCCTCCTATAATTCACCCCTCCACTTT. Amino acids: CASMSETVTSPPKASYNSPLHF.

This clonotype appeared many times. V and J are TRBV24-1 and TRBJ1-4, with D unclear. The CDR3 totals 13 residues. V was pared by 4 bases and J by 4 bases, with 6 bases between. Per germline, CDR1 KGHDR and CDR2 SFDVKD. CDR3 nucleotides: TGTGCCACCAGTGACACGGGTAATGAAAAACTGTTTTTT. This translates into CATSDTGNEKLFF.

This clonotype turned up a few times. The chain links TRBV11-1 to TRBJ2-2; 10 nucleotides align to TRBD2. Losses at the gene ends were 5 bases for V and 1 base for J; bases not matched to a gene: 7. Germline V gene data show CDR1 as SGHAT and CDR2 as FQDESV (reference sequence). The CDR3 length is 17 residues. The CDR3 DNA sequence: TGTGCCAGCAGCCCAGAGAGACTAGCGGGGAACACCGGGGAGCTGTTTTTT. It encodes CASSPERLAGNTGELFF.

The chain carries TRBV5-4 and TRBJ2-5; 10 positions agree with TRBD2. Germline V gives CDR1 SGHNT, CDR2 YYREEE (reference sequence). The CDR3 is made up of 16 amino acids. The ends lost 0 bases at V and 5 bases at J; junction bases unmatched: 7. The CDR3 loop reads CASSLDLAGDGETQYF. In DNA, the CDR3 is TGTGCCAGCAGCTTGGATCTAGCGGGAGACGGGGAGACCCAGTACTTC.

This clonotype has just a few counts. The chain combines TRBV5-1 with TRBJ1-1; D gene unclear. This CDR3 is built from 13 residues. Germline V CDR1 and CDR2: SGHRS, YFSETQ. The V end was cut by 2 bases, the J end by 8 bases, with 13 bases between. CDR3 sequence reads: CASSLELYSEAFF. CDR3 nucleotide sequence: TGCGCCAGCAGCTTAGAGCTTTACAGCGAAGCTTTCTTT. Variable domain in full (rest from reference TRBV5-1 and TRBJ1-1): KAGVTQTPRYLIKTRGQQVTLSCSPISGHRSVSWYQQTPGQGLQFLFEYFSETQRNKGNFPGRFSGRQFSNSRSEMNVSTLELGDSALYLCASSLELYSEAFFGQGTRLTVV.

This clonotype was detected a few times. CDR3: CASSPRVIKTIYF. In DNA form, the CDR3 reads TGTGCCAGCAGTCCCAGGGTAATCAAGACCATATATTTT. This rearrangement joins TRBV28 to TRBJ1-3; D may be TRBD1 (5 bases). Trimming took off 5 bases at V and 10 bases at J, with 15 bases between the two ends. The CDR3 length is 13 residues. CDR1 is MDHEN, CDR2 SYDVKM, per germline.

This clonotype was picked up a small number of times. The chain joins TRBV19 to TRBJ2-2, with D perhaps given as TRBD1 or TRBD2 (5 bases each). The CDR3 extends over 18 amino acids. Germline V gene lookup returns CDR1 LNHDA and CDR2 SQIVND (reference sequence). V lost 7 bases and J 4 bases, leaving 25 bases between the germline ends. In DNA, the CDR3 is TGTGCCAGTATCAGTTTCGCGACCTACCCGGGGCCCACCGGGGAGCTGTTTTTT. As protein: CASISFATYPGPTGELFF.

This clonotype was counted ten times or more. V is TRBV6-1 and J is TRBJ1-2; D not certain. The CDR3 has 17 residues. V dropped 8 bases and J dropped 4 bases, with 26 bases sitting between them. Looked up from germline, CDR1 is MNHNS and CDR2 is SASEGT. CDR3 in DNA: TGTGCCAGCTCGCGAACAGAAAGATCCACGAGAGTCTATGGCTACACCTTC. This encodes CASSRTERSTRVYGYTF.

This clonotype was picked up a small number of times. J is TRBJ2-2 and V is TRBV6-5, with 8 positions matching TRBD2. The germline gives CDR1 MNHEY, CDR2 SVGAGI. The CDR3 has 16 residues. The ends lost 3 bases at V and 0 bases at J; junction bases unmatched: 3. CDR3 DNA: TGTGCCAGCAGTTATCAAGCGGGAGCGAACACCGGGGAGCTGTTTTTT. As protein: CASSYQAGANTGELFF.

This clonotype showed up many times. V and J are TRBV27 and TRBJ2-7; D may be TRBD1 or TRBD2 (6 bases each). Trimming stripped 3 bases from V and 3 bases from J, with 15 bases between. The V gene's germline CDR1 is MNHEY and CDR2 SMNVEV (reference sequence). CDR3 length equals 15 residues. In DNA form, the CDR3 reads TGTGCCAGCAGTTTCAGGGGCCGGGGAGGCTACGAGCAGTACTTC. Translation: CASSFRGRGGYEQYF.

This clonotype appeared many times. The genes are TRBV6-1 and TRBJ2-5, with TRBD1 as a possible D gene (6 bases). CDR1 is MNHNS and CDR2 is SASEGT in the germline V gene. V was shortened by 6 bases and J by 2 bases, with 13 bases between the two germline ends. There are 14 residues in the CDR3. The CDR3 region has the DNA TGTGCCAGCAGGCTCGGGACACAGCAAGAGACCCAGTACTTC. This gives the protein CASRLGTQQETQYF.

This clonotype was seen a handful of times. The chain has TRBV6-1 and TRBJ2-2, with D unresolved. Germline values: CDR1 MNHNS, CDR2 SASEGT. V lost 1 base and J 6 bases, leaving 9 bases between the germline ends. The CDR3 sequence is 14 residues long. The CDR3, as DNA: TGTGCCAGCAGTGAAGTCCCCCAGTCCGGGGAGCTGTTTTTT. Residues: CASSEVPQSGELFF.

This clonotype turned up a few times. The gene calls are TRBV19 and TRBJ1-1; no definite D call. The CDR3 runs 14 residues. Germline CDR1 is LNHDA and CDR2 is SQIVND (reference sequence). Trimming removed 1 base at V and 5 bases at J, with 11 bases between. Here the CDR3 DNA reads TGTGCCAGTAGTATAGGATGGGAGGCGACTGAAGCTTTCTTT. Translated, it gives CASSIGWEATEAFF.

V gene TRBV28 combines with J gene TRBJ2-7; a possible D gene is TRBD2 (5 bases). V dropped 3 bases and J dropped 4 bases, with 31 bases sitting between them. CDR1 is MDHEN, CDR2 SYDVKM, per germline. CDR3 size: 20 residues. CDR3 loop: CASSFRRSSTSFVSEYEQYF. DNA for the CDR3: TGTGCCAGCAGTTTTCGGCGCTCCTCTACTAGTTTTGTATCGGAGTACGAGCAGTACTTC.

The chain combines TRBV7-9 with TRBJ2-5, with D uncertain. V lost 2 bases and J lost 4, with 11 bases in between. The V gene's germline CDR1 is SEHNR and CDR2 FQNEAQ (reference sequence). The CDR3 is 14 residues long. The CDR3 nucleotides read TGTGCCAGCAGCTTAAGCGCTCACCGAGAGACCCAGTACTTC. This sequence encodes CASSLSAHRETQYF. The full variable domain, in which reference TRBV7-9 and TRBJ2-5 provide the parts outside the CDR3, is DTGVSQNPRHKITKRGQNVTFRCDPISEHNRLYWYRQTLGQGPEFLTYFQNEAQLEKSRLLSDRFSAERPKGSFSTLEIQRTEQGDSAMYLCASSLSAHRETQYFGPGTRLLVL.

The chain is built from TRBV9 and TRBJ1-5; unclear D gene. Germline CDR1 and CDR2: SGDLS and YYNGEE. The V end lost 0 bases, the J end lost 9 bases, and 13 bases lay between the germline ends. CDR3 size: 14 residues. The CDR3, as DNA: TGTGCCAGCAGCGTAGACGGGGTCCGAGGGCCCCAGCATTTT. This gives the protein CASSVDGVRGPQHF.

This clonotype has only a few counts. The CDR3 nucleotides are TGTGCCAGCAGCTTACGTAGAACCCCGTCCGAGCAGTACTTC. Translated, it gives CASSLRRTPSEQYF. The chain couples TRBV7-2 to TRBJ2-7; D is uncertain. Trimming cost V 2 bases and J 6 bases, with 14 bases left between them. Germline V gives CDR1 SGHTA, CDR2 FQGNSA. The length of the CDR3 is 14 residues.

This clonotype came up many times. The chain links TRBV3-1 to TRBJ1-1, with D possibly being TRBD1 (5 bases). This CDR3 has 13 amino acids. V was cut by 10 bases and J by 0 bases, with 12 bases left in between. Germline lookup yields CDR1 LGHDT and CDR2 YNNKEL (reference sequence). CDR3: CATEGAMNTEAFF. The CDR3 DNA sequence: TGTGCCACTGAAGGGGCAATGAACACTGAAGCTTTCTTT.

The rearrangement joins TRBV11-2 to TRBJ2-5, with TRBD2 identical over 10 bases. Germline V gene sequence: CDR1 SGHAT, CDR2 FQNNGV. The length of the CDR3 is 16 residues. V dropped 5 bases and J dropped 3; count of bases not matched to a gene: 9. CDR3 sequence: CASSQTLGLAKETQYF. The CDR3 coding sequence is TGTGCCAGCAGCCAGACTTTGGGACTAGCGAAAGAGACCCAGTACTTC. The whole variable domain, remainder taken from reference TRBV11-2 and TRBJ2-5, is EAGVAQSPRYKIIEKRQSVAFWCNPISGHATLYWYQQILGQGPKLLIQFQNNGVVDDSQLPKDRFSAERLKGVDSTLKIQPAKLEDSAVYLCASSQTLGLAKETQYFGPGTRLLVL.

This chain links TRBV6-5 with TRBJ2-2; maybe TRBD1 (6 bases). The CDR3 runs to 14 residues. Germline V CDR1 and CDR2: MNHEY, SVGAGI. Trimming cost V 2 bases and J 3 bases, with 7 bases left between them. The CDR3 reads CASSYTGYTGELFF. The CDR3 DNA follows: TGTGCCAGCAGTTACACAGGGTACACCGGGGAGCTGTTTTTT.

CDR3 sequence reads: CASSSRLVAGLYNEQFF. The DNA of the CDR3 is TGTGCCAGCAGCTCCCGTTTAGTAGCGGGATTATACAATGAGCAGTTCTTC. This rearrangement joins TRBV27 to TRBJ2-1; 8 bases are shared with TRBD2. The germline V gene has CDR1 MNHEY and CDR2 SMNVEV (reference sequence). Trimming removed 6 bases from V and 4 bases from J; junction bases left unmatched: 14. This CDR3 is 17 amino acids long.

This clonotype came up a few times. V and J are TRBV30 and TRBJ1-5; no reliable D call. CDR3 length equals 13 residues. Germline assignment: CDR1 GTSNPN and CDR2 SVGIG (reference sequence). V was cut by 0 bases and J by 3 bases, with 6 bases left in between. CDR3 nucleotide sequence: TGTGCCTGGAGTGTAGGGTTCAATCAGCCCCAGCATTTT. Residues: CAWSVGFNQPQHF.

The chain uses TRBV7-9 and TRBJ2-7, with TRBD1 matching 9 bases. From germline, CDR1 is SEHNR and CDR2 FQNEAQ (reference sequence). CDR3 size: 14 residues. V lost 2 bases, J lost 3 bases, and 2 bases stayed unmatched. CDR3 in amino acids: CASSLRDRDYEQYF. Here the CDR3 DNA reads TGTGCCAGCAGCTTAAGGGACAGGGACTACGAGCAGTACTTC.